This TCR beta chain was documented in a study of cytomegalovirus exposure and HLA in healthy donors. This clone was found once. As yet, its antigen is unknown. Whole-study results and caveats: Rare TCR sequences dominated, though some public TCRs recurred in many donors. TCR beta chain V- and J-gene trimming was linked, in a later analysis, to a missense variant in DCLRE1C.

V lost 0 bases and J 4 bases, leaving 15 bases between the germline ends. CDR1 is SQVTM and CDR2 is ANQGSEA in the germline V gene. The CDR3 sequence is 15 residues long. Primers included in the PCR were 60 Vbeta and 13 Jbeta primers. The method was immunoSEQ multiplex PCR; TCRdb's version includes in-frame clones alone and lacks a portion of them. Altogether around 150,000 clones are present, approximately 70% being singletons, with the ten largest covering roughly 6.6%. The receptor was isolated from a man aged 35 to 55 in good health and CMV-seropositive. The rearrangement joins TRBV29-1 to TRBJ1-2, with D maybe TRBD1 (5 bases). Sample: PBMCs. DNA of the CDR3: TGCAGCGTTGAAGACCCCAGGGAAGGCGGCTATGGCTACACCTTC. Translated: CSVEDPREGGYGYTF.